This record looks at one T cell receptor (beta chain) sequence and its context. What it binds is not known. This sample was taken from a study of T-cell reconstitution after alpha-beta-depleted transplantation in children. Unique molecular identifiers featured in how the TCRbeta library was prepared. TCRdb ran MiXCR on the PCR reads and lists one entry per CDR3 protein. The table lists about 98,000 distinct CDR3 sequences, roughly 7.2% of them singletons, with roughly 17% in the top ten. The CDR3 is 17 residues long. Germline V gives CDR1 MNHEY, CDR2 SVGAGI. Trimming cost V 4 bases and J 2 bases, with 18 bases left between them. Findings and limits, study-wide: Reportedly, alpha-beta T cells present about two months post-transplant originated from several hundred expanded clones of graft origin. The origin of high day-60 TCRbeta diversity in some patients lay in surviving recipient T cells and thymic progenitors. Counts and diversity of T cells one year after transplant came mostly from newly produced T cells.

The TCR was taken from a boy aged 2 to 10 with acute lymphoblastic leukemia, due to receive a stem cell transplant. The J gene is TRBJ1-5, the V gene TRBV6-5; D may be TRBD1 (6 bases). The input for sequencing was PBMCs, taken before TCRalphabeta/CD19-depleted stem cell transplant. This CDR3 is CASSSAGGQWGNQPQHF. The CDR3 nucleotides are TGTGCCAGCAGTTCCGCGGGGGGACAATGGGGCAATCAGCCCCAGCATTTT.